The rows below give T cell receptor beta chains drawn from one sample of a study of blood T cells in healthy people across ages. TCRdb reprocessed the 5' RACE reads with MiXCR, giving one entry per CDR3 protein. The sample yields around 1,600,000 distinct CDR3 sequences, around 40% seen once. The specimen sequenced was blood. These receptors came from a woman between 18 and 29 years old in good health. The CDR3 runs from the conserved cysteine through the conserved F or W. The D gene is left open where the match is weak.

CDR3	length	D	V	J
CSAGGLAGGYSYNEQFF	17	TRBD2	TRBV20-1	TRBJ2-1
CSALKREGSYNEQFF	15	TRBD2	TRBV20-1	TRBJ2-1
CASRPGTVSYEQYF	14	-	TRBV7-2	TRBJ2-7
CASTPLAGGVHNEQFF	16	TRBD2	TRBV2	TRBJ2-1
CASSWNRARETQYF	14	-	TRBV11-2	TRBJ2-5
CASSGLWGLAGGWDNEQYF	19	TRBD2	TRBV6-4	TRBJ2-7
CASSLGRTSPITGELFF	17	TRBD2	TRBV27	TRBJ2-2
CAWSRGSRYEQYF	13	TRBD1	TRBV30	-
CASSEPGSNNGQFF	14	-	TRBV25-1	TRBJ2-1
CSVGVQPQHF	10	-	TRBV29-1	TRBJ1-5
CASTSEGSQETQYF	14	-	TRBV7-8	TRBJ2-5
CAIRAGQGRGTGELFF	16	TRBD1	TRBV10-3	TRBJ2-2
CASGRGYGDNQPQHF	15	-	TRBV7-9	TRBJ1-5
CASSVAHSMNTEAFF	15	-	TRBV9	TRBJ1-1
CASSLGQGPSPLHF	14	-	TRBV7-2	TRBJ1-6
CAWSVLHFGYGYTF	14	-	TRBV30	TRBJ1-2
CASSYGIYEQYF	12	-	TRBV6-2/TRBV6-3	TRBJ2-7
CASSPGTSTFEQYF	14	TRBD2	TRBV5-1	TRBJ2-7
CASSLALGLNTEAFF	15	-	TRBV7-2	TRBJ1-1
CASTLMVGNEQYF	13	-	TRBV2	TRBJ2-7
CSARGGPTGELFF	13	-	TRBV20-1	TRBJ2-2
CASSPHGDIQYF	12	-	TRBV7-2	TRBJ2-4
CAISGTSGSHHTDTQYF	17	TRBD2	TRBV10-3	TRBJ2-3
CASSVLGESYEKLFF	15	-	TRBV5-1	TRBJ1-4
CAISHSSGQETQYF	14	TRBD2	TRBV10-3	TRBJ2-5
CASRAPEGHTF	11	-	TRBV27	TRBJ1-2
CASSGQGSGSYEQYF	15	-	TRBV9	TRBJ2-7
CASSARVSGIIEQFF	15	TRBD2	TRBV6-5	TRBJ2-1
CSASREGTQRETQFF	15	-	TRBV20-1	TRBJ2-1
CASSKGFLHEQYF	13	-	TRBV4-3	TRBJ2-7
CASSPWTGGLYNEQFF	16	TRBD1	TRBV27	TRBJ2-1
CSVGRQGEKLFF	12	-	TRBV29-1	TRBJ1-4
CASSQTPGLDSYF	13	TRBD2	TRBV4-1	TRBJ2-3
CASGERAYEQYF	12	-	TRBV2	TRBJ2-7
CSARDPRSYSNQPQHF	16	-	TRBV20-1	TRBJ1-5
CASSYVSGTGGYTF	14	-	TRBV6-6	TRBJ1-2
CASTPRGSSYNEQFF	15	-	TRBV7-2	TRBJ2-1
CASSAQGSPVYGYTF	15	TRBD1	TRBV9	TRBJ1-2
CASSLANGETQYF	13	-	TRBV5-1	TRBJ2-5
CASSPRTGNPYEQYF	15	TRBD1	TRBV9	TRBJ2-7
CASSIPRDPRGETQYF	16	-	TRBV5-8	TRBJ2-5
CASSQVSALMNTEAFF	16	-	TRBV4-1	TRBJ1-1
CASSHPRTGQETQYF	15	TRBD1	TRBV4-1	TRBJ2-5
CSAWDRRYEKLFF	13	TRBD1	TRBV20-1	TRBJ1-4
CASSLGRPGELFF	13	-	TRBV6-5	TRBJ2-2
CASSPSRDYSFEQYF	15	TRBD2	TRBV3-1	TRBJ2-7
CASSPGTGSTGAFF	14	TRBD1	TRBV3-1	TRBJ1-1
CACSGDRLSDTQYF	14	TRBD1	TRBV6-2/TRBV6-3	TRBJ2-3
CASTLTGGNSPLHF	14	-	TRBV25-1	TRBJ1-6
CAISATGLAKNSYNEQFF	18	TRBD2	TRBV10-3	TRBJ2-1
CASSHRDNPYNEQFF	15	-	TRBV12-3/TRBV12-4	TRBJ2-1
CASSPMHHSGGNEQFF	16	TRBD2	TRBV6-1	TRBJ2-1
CASSLYGLAGVFQETQFF	18	TRBD2	TRBV13	TRBJ2-1
CASSLVQHQYGYTF	14	-	TRBV7-2	TRBJ1-2
CASRIGSVWYNEQFF	15	-	TRBV6-2/TRBV6-3	TRBJ2-1